What follows are 3 T cell receptor beta chains derived from one specimen sequenced in a study of cytomegalovirus exposure and HLA in healthy donors. Measured with immunoSEQ multiplex PCR; TCRdb has only the in-frame clones, and not every one. Of 150,000 to 200,000 clones listed, more than 80% were seen once; the top ten hold 3%. Material: PBMCs. These receptors all stem from a woman in her late teens or twenties in good health and CMV-seropositive.

The chain recombines TRBV27 with TRBJ2-7; D is perhaps TRBD2 (7 bases). V lost 2 bases and J lost 5, with 16 bases in between. This CDR3 comprises 15 residues. Germline CDR1 MNHEY, CDR2 SMNVEV (reference sequence). The CDR3 loop is CASSLRGGGGNEQYF. CDR3 nucleotide sequence: TGTGCCAGCAGTTTAAGGGGAGGGGGTGGGAACGAGCAGTACTTC.

The rearrangement joins TRBV30 to TRBJ1-2; 7 bases align to TRBD1. The CDR3 runs 14 residues. Germline CDR1 and CDR2: GTSNPN and SVGIG (reference sequence). J lost 7 bases, V lost 3 bases, and 11 bases had no gene match. The CDR3 DNA follows: TGTGCCTGGAGGGAGACAGGGCCGACGGCTGGCTACACCTTC. Translated: CAWRETGPTAGYTF.

This clone was seen just once. The chain is built from TRBV19 and TRBJ2-6; tentatively, D is TRBD1 (6 bases). This CDR3 is 15 amino acids long. V lost 7 bases and J 4 bases, leaving 14 bases between the germline ends. Germline loops: CDR1 LNHDA, CDR2 SQIVND (reference sequence). CDR3 protein: CASKPQGWGANVLTF. The DNA of the CDR3 is TGTGCCAGTAAGCCGCAGGGGTGGGGGGCCAACGTCCTGACTTTC.